The following is a TCR beta chain sequence with its context. The CDR3 is 12 residues long. CDR1 is LNHDA and CDR2 is SQIVND in the germline V gene (reference sequence). V dropped 8 bases and J dropped 4 bases, with 9 bases sitting between them. This sample is drawn from a study of blood T cell repertoires in COVID-19. Study at large: From the United States, Italy and Spain came samples of acute and convalescent COVID-19. From T cells, B-cell-depleted T cells, or PBMCs came the material, which was cDNA or gDNA.

In the source study's methods: Amplification from reference gene primers served as the basis for estimated nucleated cell counts. TCRdb's copy holds only in-frame clones and misses some; the assay was immunoSEQ multiplex PCR. V, J and clone size were drawn from that table, and D and trimming were deduced from the DNA. This table has 150,000 to 200,000 clones, about 80% appearing once. The material sequenced was peripheral blood. This chain links TRBV19 with TRBJ1-3; D gene unclear. This TCR derives from a woman older than 75 with acute or convalescent COVID-19. This chain's CDR3 is CASGPGGNTIYF. In nucleotides, the CDR3 is TGTGCCAGTGGGCCGGGGGGAAACACCATATATTTT.